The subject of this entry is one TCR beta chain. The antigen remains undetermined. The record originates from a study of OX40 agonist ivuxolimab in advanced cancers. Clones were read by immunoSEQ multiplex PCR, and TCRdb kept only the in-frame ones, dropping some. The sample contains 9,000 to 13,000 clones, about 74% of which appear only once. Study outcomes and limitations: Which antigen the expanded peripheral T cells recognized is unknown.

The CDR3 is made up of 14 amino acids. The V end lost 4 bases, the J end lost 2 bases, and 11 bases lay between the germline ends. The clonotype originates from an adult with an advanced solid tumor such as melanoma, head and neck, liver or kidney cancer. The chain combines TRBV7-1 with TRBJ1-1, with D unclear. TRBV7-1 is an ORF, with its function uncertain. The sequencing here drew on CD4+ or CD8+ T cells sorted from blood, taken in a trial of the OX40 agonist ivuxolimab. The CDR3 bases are TGTGCCAGCAGCTTATTCCGGGCTAACACTGAAGCTTTCTTT. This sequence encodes CASSLFRANTEAFF.